These T cell receptor beta chains were read from a single sample in a study of shared clonotypes between healthy human individuals. Data came from immunoSEQ multiplex PCR; TCRdb stores just in-frame clones and leaves some out. The table records roughly 2,300,000 clones, just under 95% of them present only once. The sequenced sample consisted of naive CD4+ T cells from PBMCs. The receptors originated from a man in his late teens or twenties in good health. Some clones in this sample may be carry-over from other donors' samples. CDR3s include the opening cysteine and the closing phenylalanine or tryptophan. A D gene is named only where the DNA matches it firmly.

>TRBV6-1|TRBD2|14|TRBJ2-7
CASATRGGTFEQYF
TGTGCCAGCGCTACCCGGGGAGGGACGTTCGAGCAGTACTTC
>TRBV30|.|17|TRBJ2-2
CAWSVLARTTNTGELFF
TGTGCCTGGAGTGTACTCGCCAGGACTACGAACACCGGGGAGCTGTTTTTT
>TRBV7-2|.|15|TRBJ2-1
CASSLSWGTYNEQFF
TGTGCCAGCAGCTTATCCTGGGGAACTTACAATGAGCAGTTCTTC
>TRBV7-3|.|15|TRBJ2-6
CASSFGDSGANVLTF
TGTGCCAGCAGCTTTGGAGACTCTGGGGCCAACGTCCTGACTTTC
>TRBV30|.|14|TRBJ1-1
CAWSPDGLETEAFF
TGTGCCTGGAGCCCAGATGGTTTGGAAACTGAAGCTTTCTTT
>TRBV10-3|.|14|TRBJ2-3
CATSRSQEGNTQYF
TGTGCCACTTCTAGGTCCCAGGAGGGGAATACGCAGTATTTT
>TRBV6-1|TRBD1|14|TRBJ1-4
CASTRTGDNEKLFF
TGTGCCAGCACCCGGACAGGGGACAATGAAAAACTGTTTTTT
>TRBV7-8|.|12|TRBJ1-2
CASSPQPMGYTF
TGTGCCAGCAGCCCCCAACCTATGGGCTACACCTTC
>TRBV5-4|TRBD1|15|TRBJ1-2
CASSLAAGGGDGYTF
TGTGCCAGCAGCTTGGCCGCAGGGGGCGGCGATGGCTACACCTTC
>TRBV9|TRBD1|13|TRBJ1-2
CASSEGQYYGYTF
TGTGCCAGCAGCGAGGGACAGTACTATGGCTACACCTTC
>TRBV5-1|.|17|TRBJ1-1
CASSPRPTLYGNTEAFF
TGCGCCAGCAGCCCCCGGCCGACTCTCTATGGGAACACTGAAGCTTTCTTT
>TRBV7-2|.|12|TRBJ1-5
CASSSGAQPQHF
TGTGCCAGCAGCTCAGGGGCTCAGCCCCAGCATTTT
>TRBV11-2|.|16|TRBJ2-3
CASSLRRGPLIHTQYF
TGTGCCAGCAGCTTGAGGAGGGGCCCTCTAATTCATACGCAGTATTTT
>TRBV9|.|15|TRBJ2-4
CASSPVQAPTNIQYF
TGTGCCAGCAGCCCGGTACAGGCGCCAACTAACATTCAGTACTTC
>TRBV28|.|17|TRBJ2-1
CASTQGGGAGIYNEQFF
TGTGCCAGCACCCAAGGAGGGGGAGCGGGAATCTACAATGAGCAGTTCTTC
>TRBV18|TRBD2|16|TRBJ2-1
CASSPLAGGPVDEQFF
TGTGCCAGCTCACCACTAGCGGGAGGGCCGGTGGATGAGCAGTTCTTC
>TRBV19|.|15|TRBJ2-6
CASSTTTRGANVLTF
TGTGCCAGTAGTACGACGACTCGAGGGGCCAACGTCCTGACTTTC
>TRBV7-9|.|14|TRBJ1-4
CASSPSGLREKLFF
TGTGCCAGCAGTCCTTCGGGGCTTCGTGAAAAACTGTTTTTT
>TRBV27|.|13|TRBJ2-3
CASSLRAVDTQYF
TGTGCCAGCAGTCTTCGTGCTGTCGATACGCAGTATTTT
>TRBV6-6|.|14|TRBJ2-7
CASSSPSGGMVAYF
TGTGCCAGCAGTTCACCTAGTGGGGGAATGGTGGCGTACTTC